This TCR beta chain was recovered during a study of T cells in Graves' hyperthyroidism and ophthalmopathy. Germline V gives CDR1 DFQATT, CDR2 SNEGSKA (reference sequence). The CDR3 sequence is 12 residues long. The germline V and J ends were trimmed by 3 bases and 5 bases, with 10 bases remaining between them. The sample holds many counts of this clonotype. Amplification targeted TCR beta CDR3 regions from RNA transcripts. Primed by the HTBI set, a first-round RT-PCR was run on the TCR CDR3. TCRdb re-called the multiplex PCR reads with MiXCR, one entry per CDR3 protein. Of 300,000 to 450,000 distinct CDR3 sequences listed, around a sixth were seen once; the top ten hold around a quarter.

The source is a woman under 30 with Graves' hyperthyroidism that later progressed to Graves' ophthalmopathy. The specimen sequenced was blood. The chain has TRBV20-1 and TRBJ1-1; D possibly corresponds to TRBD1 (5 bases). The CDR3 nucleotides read TGCAGTGCTAGGGGGCGCCGGACTGAAGCTTTCTTT. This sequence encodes CSARGRRTEAFF.